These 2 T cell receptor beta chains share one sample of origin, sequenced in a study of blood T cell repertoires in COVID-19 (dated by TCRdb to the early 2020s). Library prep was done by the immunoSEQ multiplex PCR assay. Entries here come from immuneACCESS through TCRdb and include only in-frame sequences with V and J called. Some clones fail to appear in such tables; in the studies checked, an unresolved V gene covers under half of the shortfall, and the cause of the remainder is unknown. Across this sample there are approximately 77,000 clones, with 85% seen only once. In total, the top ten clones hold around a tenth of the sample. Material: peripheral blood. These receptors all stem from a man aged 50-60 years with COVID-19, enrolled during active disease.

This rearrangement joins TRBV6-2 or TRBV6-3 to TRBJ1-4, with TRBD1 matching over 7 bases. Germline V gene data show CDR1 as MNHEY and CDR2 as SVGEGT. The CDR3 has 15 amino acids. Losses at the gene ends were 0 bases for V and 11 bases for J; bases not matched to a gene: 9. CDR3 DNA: TGTGCCAGCAGTTACTCGAAACAGGGGAGGTTGAAACTGTTTTTT. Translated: CASSYSKQGRLKLFF.

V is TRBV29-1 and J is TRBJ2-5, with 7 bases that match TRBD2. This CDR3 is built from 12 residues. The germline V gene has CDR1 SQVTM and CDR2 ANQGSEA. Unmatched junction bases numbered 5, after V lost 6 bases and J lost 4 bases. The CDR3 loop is CSVGGGSETQYF. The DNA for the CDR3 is TGCAGCGTGGGGGGGGGATCAGAGACCCAGTACTTC.